This TCR beta chain was sequenced in a study of PD-L1 blockade in urothelial cancer. At the level of the study: The year 2014 saw patients start atezolizumab, 1,200 mg intravenously every 3 weeks. Blood was subjected to analysis at 3 weeks (second dose) and 6 weeks following treatment start.

As to time point: peripheral blood 6 weeks after treatment start. From germline, CDR1 is MNHEY and CDR2 SVGAGI. V lost 0 bases and J lost 5, with 14 bases in between. This CDR3 has 15 residues. Here immunoSEQ multiplex PCR was the method, and the copy in TCRdb shows in-frame clones only, minus some. The sample lists some 120,000 clones; around 89% were seen once. The source is a man aged 60 to 75 with urothelial cancer. This chain connects TRBV6-5 to TRBJ2-7; D uncertain. The sequencing used PBMCs, collected around atezolizumab (anti-PD-L1) treatment. The CDR3 DNA sequence: TGTGCCAGCAGTTACTCGAGTCCCACGTCCGACGAGCAGTACTTC. This sequence encodes CASSYSSPTSDEQYF.